This TCR beta chain comes out of a study of blood T cell repertoires in COVID-19. Overall study: Samples representing acute and convalescent COVID-19 were sourced from the United States, Italy and Spain.

As originally analysed: Amplification with reference gene primers provided the estimates of nucleated cell counts. Generated by immunoSEQ multiplex PCR, the TCRdb table keeps only in-frame clones and is missing some. The V and J calls and the clone size are those of that table, but D and trimming were determined from the DNA. The sample contains about 84,000 clones, approximately 86% of which appear only once. There are 15 residues in the CDR3. Trimming at V came to 3 bases and at J to 4 bases, leaving 6 bases not matched to a gene. Germline V CDR1 and CDR2: MNHEY, SMNVEV (reference sequence). The sequencing sample was made of peripheral blood. The clonotype comes from a man older than 75 with active or convalescent COVID-19. The gene calls are TRBV27 and TRBJ1-2; 9 bases line up with TRBD1. The CDR3 DNA is TGTGCCAGCAGTTTGATTGGGGGACAGGGCTATGGCTACACCTTC. This encodes CASSLIGGQGYGYTF.